This TCR beta chain was profiled in a study of shared T cell receptors in the human thymus (TCRdb year 2021). About the full investigation: The study investigated the way shared, self-reactive T-cell receptor alpha chains are produced in the human thymus.

Library creation used the immunoSEQ multiplex PCR assay. TCRdb holds this immuneACCESS table with in-frame rearrangements only. Some clones are missing; in checked studies, unresolved V genes explain under half, and the rest has no known cause. The sample yields approximately 730,000 clones; 70% to 90% were counted once. The biggest ten clones account for approximately 0.01% of the sample. The CDR3 runs 12 residues from the cysteine to the phenylalanine. CDR3 DNA is the only sequence kept; it has 36 bases, read in frame from the first base. The germline V gene (reference sequence) specifies SEHNR as CDR1 and FQNEAQ as CDR2. Relative to germline, V is 5 bases shorter and J is 3 bases shorter, with 7 bases between their ends. A note on this clone: Its binding antigen is unknown. Base qualities are not at hand, and no much larger clone is one base apart.

The same specimen was also included in a second study, on human thymus T cells. Per the second study: In Finland, the donors were immunologically healthy infants who were having open corrective cardiac surgery for congenital heart defects. Thymus tissue was collected as surgical resects that were removed during corrective cardiac surgery. V and J gene segment usage appeared biased in both thymic and peripheral blood repertoires. The related research found that thymic TCR repertoires overlapped highly between unrelated individuals. The study characterized TCR alpha and beta repertoires from seven to nine infant thymus samples and a few related peripheral blood samples. Donor ages ranging from roughly 6 to 244 days were recorded, and a handful of male and a couple of female infants were included in the cohort. Thymocytes were mechanically released from the tissue and were stored as pellets of roughly 9-33 million cells at -70 degrees C. Genomic DNA was extracted from frozen cell pellets with a QIAsymphony instrument. The immunoSEQ multiplex PCR assay was used to amplify the TCRB and TCRAD loci from a standardized amount of quality-controlled genomic DNA. The amplicons covered the V(D)J region and were long enough to include the CDR3 and to identify the V and J genes. Through the commercial immunoSEQ service, the amplicons were sequenced on an Illumina platform. Primer bias and sequencing errors were corrected as previously described, and TCRAD and TCRB were defined on the basis of the IMGT database. The repertoires were analysed using immunoSEQ Analyzer 3.0 and VDJTools for basic statistics, V/J segment usage, diversity estimates, rarefaction and pairwise overlap. Diversity was estimated using the Chao1, ChaoE, Efron-Thisted, Shannon and inverse Simpson indices, and was also estimated on datasets down-sampled to the size of the smallest sample. Repertoire overlap used strict matching of CDR3 nucleotide sequence, V gene and J gene, with Jaccard-based multidimensional scaling clustering. On average, thymus samples gave about 750,000 unique TCRB clonotypes, whereas blood samples gave around 80,000.

The chain is made from TRBV7-9 and TRBJ1-1; the D gene is not confidently resolved. Material: thymocytes. The receptor was isolated from a girl under three years old with a congenital heart defect. Donor details come from another sample of the same person, matched by shared clones. DNA sequence: TGTGCCAGCAGCCTCCCGTACACTGAAGCTTTCTTT. The encoded protein is CASSLPYTEAFF.